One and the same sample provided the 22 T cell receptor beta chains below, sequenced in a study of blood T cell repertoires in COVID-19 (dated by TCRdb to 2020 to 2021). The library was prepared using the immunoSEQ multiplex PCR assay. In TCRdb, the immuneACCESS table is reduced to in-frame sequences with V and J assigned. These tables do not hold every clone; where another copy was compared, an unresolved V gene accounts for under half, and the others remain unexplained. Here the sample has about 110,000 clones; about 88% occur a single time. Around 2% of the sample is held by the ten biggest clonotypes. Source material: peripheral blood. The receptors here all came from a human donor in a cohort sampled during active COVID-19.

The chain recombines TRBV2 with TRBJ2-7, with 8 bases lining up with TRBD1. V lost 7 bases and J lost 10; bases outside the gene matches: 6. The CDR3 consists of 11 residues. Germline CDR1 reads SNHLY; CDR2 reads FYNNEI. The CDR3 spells CASNPGGGQYF. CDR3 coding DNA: TGTGCCAGCAATCCAGGGGGCGGTCAGTACTTC.

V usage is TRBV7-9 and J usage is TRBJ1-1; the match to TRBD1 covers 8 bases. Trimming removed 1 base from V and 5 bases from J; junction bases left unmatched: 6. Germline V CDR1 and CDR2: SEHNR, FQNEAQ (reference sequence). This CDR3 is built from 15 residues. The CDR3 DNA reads TGTGCCAGCAGCTTAGGATGGACAGGGCGGACTGAAGCTTTCTTT. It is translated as CASSLGWTGRTEAFF. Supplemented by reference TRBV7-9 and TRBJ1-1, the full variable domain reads DTGVSQNPRHKITKRGQNVTFRCDPISEHNRLYWYRQTLGQGPEFLTYFQNEAQLEKSRLLSDRFSAERPKGSFSTLEIQRTEQGDSAMYLCASSLGWTGRTEAFFGQGTRLTVV.

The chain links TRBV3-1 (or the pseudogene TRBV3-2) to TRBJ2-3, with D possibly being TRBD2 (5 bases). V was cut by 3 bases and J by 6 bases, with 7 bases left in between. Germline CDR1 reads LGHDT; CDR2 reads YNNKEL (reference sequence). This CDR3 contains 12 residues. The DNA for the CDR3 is TGTGCCAGCAGCCAGGGAGCTGATACGCAGTATTTT. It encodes CASSQGADTQYF.

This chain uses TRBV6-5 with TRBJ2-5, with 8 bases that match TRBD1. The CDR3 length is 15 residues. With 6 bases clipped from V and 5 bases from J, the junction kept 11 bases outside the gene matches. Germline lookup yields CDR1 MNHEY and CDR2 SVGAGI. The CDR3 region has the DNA TGTGCCAGCAGCCTGACAGGGGCGAATGAGGAGACCCAGTACTTC. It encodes CASSLTGANEETQYF.

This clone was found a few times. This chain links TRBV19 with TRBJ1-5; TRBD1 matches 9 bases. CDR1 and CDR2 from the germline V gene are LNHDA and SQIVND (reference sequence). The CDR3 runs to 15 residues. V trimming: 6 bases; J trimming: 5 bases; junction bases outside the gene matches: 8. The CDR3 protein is CASSIGTGTDQPQHF. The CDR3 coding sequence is TGTGCCAGTAGCATCGGGACAGGGACTGATCAGCCCCAGCATTTT.

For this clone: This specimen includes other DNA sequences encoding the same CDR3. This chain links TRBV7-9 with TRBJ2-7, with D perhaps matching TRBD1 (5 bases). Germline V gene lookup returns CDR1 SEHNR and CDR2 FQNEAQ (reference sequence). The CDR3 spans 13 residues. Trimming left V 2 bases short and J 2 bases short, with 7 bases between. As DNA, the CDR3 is TGTGCCAGCAGCTTAACAGGTCCCTACGAGCAGTACTTC. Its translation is CASSLTGPYEQYF.

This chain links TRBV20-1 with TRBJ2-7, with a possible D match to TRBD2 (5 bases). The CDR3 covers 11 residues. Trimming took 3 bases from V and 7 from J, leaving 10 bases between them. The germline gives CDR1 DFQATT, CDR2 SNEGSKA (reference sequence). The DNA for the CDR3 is TGCAGTGCTAGCCGGGGAACGGAGCAGTACTTC. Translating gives CSASRGTEQYF.

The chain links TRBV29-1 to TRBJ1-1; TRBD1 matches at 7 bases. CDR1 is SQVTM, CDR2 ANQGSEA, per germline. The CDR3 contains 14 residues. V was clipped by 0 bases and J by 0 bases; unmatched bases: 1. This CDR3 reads CSVEETGMNTEAFF. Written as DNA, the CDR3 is TGCAGCGTTGAAGAGACAGGGATGAACACTGAAGCTTTCTTT.

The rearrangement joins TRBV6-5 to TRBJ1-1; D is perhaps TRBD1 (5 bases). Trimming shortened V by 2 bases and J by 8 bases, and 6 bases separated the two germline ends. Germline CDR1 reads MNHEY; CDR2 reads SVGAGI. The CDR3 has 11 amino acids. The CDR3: CASSYGAEAFF. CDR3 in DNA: TGTGCCAGCAGTTACGGGGCAGAAGCTTTCTTT.

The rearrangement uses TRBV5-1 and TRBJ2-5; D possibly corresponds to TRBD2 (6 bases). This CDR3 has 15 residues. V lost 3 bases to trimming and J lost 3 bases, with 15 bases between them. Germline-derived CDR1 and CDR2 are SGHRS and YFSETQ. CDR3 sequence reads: CASSSGLPGEETQYF. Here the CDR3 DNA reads TGCGCCAGCAGCTCGGGACTGCCTGGGGAAGAGACCCAGTACTTC.

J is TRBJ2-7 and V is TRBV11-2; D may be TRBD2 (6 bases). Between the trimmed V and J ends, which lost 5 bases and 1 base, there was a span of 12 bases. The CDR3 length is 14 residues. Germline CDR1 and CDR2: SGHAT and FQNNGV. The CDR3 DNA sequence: TGTGCCAGCAGCCTTCCCGGGACTTCCTACGAGCAGTACTTC. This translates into CASSLPGTSYEQYF.

The CDR3, as DNA: TGTGCCAGCTCACGCCTCCCGACTAGCGGGTATGGGAATGAGCAGTTCTTC. It yields the protein CASSRLPTSGYGNEQFF. The gene calls are TRBV18 and TRBJ2-1, with TRBD2 matching 10 bases. CDR3 length: 17 amino acids. Germline assignment: CDR1 KGHSH and CDR2 LQKENI. V shed 4 bases and J 7 bases; nucleotides not matched to a gene: 13.

The chain's CDR3 is CASSVAPGTSGSDEQFF. The DNA of the CDR3 is TGTGCCAGCAGCGTAGCCCCCGGGACTAGCGGGAGCGATGAGCAGTTCTTC. The gene calls are TRBV9 and TRBJ2-1; TRBD2 matches at 14 bases. Germline values: CDR1 SGDLS, CDR2 YYNGEE. This CDR3 has 17 amino acids. Trimming took 0 bases from V and 8 from J; bases not matched to a gene: 7.

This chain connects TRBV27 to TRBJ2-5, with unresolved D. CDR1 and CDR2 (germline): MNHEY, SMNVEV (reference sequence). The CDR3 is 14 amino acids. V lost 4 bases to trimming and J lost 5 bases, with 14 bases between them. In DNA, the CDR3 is TGTGCCAGCAGTTCCTTTGGTTGGCGGGAGACCCAGTACTTC. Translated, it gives CASSSFGWRETQYF.

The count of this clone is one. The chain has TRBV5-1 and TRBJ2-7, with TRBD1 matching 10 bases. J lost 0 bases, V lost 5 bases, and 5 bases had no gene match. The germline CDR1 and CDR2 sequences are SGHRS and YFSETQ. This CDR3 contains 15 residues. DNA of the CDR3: TGCGCCAGCAGTTCTAGGACAGGGGGCTCCTACGAGCAGTACTTC. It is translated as CASSSRTGGSYEQYF.

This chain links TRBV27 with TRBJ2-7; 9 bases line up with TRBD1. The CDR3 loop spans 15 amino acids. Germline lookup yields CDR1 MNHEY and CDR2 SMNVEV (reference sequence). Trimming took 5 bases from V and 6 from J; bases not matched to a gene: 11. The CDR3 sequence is CASSPLGQGLGEQYF. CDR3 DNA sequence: TGTGCCAGCAGTCCCCTAGGACAGGGGCTTGGCGAGCAGTACTTC.

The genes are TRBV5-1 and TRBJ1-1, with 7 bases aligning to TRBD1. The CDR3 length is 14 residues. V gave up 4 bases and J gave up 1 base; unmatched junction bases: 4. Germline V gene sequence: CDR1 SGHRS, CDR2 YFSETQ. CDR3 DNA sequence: TGCGCCAGCAGCGGTAACAGGGGGAACACTGAAGCTTTCTTT. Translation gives CASSGNRGNTEAFF.

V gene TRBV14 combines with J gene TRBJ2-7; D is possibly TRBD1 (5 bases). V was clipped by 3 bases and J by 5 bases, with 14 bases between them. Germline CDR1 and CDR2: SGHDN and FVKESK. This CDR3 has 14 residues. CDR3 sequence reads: CASSQGLRVHEQYF. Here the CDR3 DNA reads TGTGCCAGCAGCCAGGGGCTCAGGGTCCACGAGCAGTACTTC.

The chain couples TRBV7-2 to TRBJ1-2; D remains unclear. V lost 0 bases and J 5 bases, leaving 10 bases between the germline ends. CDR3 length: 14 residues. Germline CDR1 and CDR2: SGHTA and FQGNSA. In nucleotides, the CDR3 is TGTGCCAGCAGCTTAGCATTCGGGGTATATGGCTACACCTTC. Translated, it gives CASSLAFGVYGYTF.

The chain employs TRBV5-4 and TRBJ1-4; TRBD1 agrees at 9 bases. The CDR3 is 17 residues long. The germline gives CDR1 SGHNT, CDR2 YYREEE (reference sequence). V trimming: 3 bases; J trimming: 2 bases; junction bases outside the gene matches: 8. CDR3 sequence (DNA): TGTGCCAGCAGCTCCGCCGGGACAGGGCTCACTAATGAAAAACTGTTTTTT. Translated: CASSSAGTGLTNEKLFF.

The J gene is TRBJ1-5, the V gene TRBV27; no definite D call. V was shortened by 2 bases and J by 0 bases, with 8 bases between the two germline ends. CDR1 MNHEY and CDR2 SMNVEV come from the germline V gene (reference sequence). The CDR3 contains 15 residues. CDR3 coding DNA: TGTGCCAGCAGTTTAGGGCAGCTTAGCAATCAGCCCCAGCATTTT. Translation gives CASSLGQLSNQPQHF.

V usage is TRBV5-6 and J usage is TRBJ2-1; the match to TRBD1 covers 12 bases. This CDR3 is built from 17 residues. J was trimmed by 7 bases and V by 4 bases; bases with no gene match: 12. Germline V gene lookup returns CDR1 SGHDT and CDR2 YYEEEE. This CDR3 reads CASSLAWGQGAWNEQFF. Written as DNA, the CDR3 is TGTGCCAGCAGCCTAGCTTGGGGACAGGGGGCCTGGAATGAGCAGTTCTTC.